The TCR beta chain described here comes from a study of blood T cells in healthy people across ages. The CDR3 sequence is 14 residues long. The V segment lost 4 bases and the J segment 5 bases; nucleotides outside the gene matches: 8. Germline-derived CDR1 and CDR2 are MNHEY and SVGEGT. Together with a sample-barcoded 5' primer, a J-beta primer mix was included in a second PCR lasting about 7 to 11 cycles. TCRdb re-derived calls from the 5' RACE reads in MiXCR, one entry per CDR3 protein. The sample yields 1.5 million to 2 million distinct CDR3 sequences, roughly a third seen once. The origin of this receptor is a woman in her 30s in good health. The genes are TRBV6-2 or TRBV6-3 and TRBJ2-7, with 7 bases lining up with TRBD1. The specimen was blood. The CDR3 region has the DNA TGTGCCAGCAGTTCCGGACAGGTTAGCCACGAGCAGTACTTC. Its protein is CASSSGQVSHEQYF.